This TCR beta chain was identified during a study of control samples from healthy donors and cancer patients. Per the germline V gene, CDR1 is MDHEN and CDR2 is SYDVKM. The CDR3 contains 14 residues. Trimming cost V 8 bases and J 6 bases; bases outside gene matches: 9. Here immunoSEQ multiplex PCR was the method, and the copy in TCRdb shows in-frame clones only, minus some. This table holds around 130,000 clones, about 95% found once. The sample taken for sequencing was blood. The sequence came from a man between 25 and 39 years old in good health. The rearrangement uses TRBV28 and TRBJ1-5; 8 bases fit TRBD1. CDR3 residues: CASLPDRVFQPQHF. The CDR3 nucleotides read TGTGCCAGCCTTCCGGACAGGGTATTTCAGCCCCAGCATTTT.